The 26 T cell receptor beta chains in this list originate from one sample, sequenced in a study of blood T cells in healthy people across ages. PCR was performed a second time for about 6 to 12 cycles using a sample-barcoded 5' primer and a J-beta primer mix. MiXCR was run by TCRdb on the 5' RACE reads, yielding one entry per CDR3 protein. The sample consists of approximately 690,000 distinct CDR3 sequences, roughly 53% of them appearing once. The sequenced sample consisted of blood. Receptors originate from a man aged 55 to 69 in good health.

This clonotype was seen only a few times. This chain joins TRBV10-3 and TRBJ2-1; 12 nucleotides agree with TRBD2. This CDR3 comprises 16 residues. CDR1 ENHRY and CDR2 SYGVKD come from the germline V gene. With 3 bases clipped from V and 6 bases from J, the junction kept 6 bases outside the gene matches. In DNA, the CDR3 is TGTGCCATCAGTGAATGGGCTAGCGGGGGGGCCAATGAGCAGTTCTTC. It specifies CAISEWASGGANEQFF.

The V gene is TRBV5-1, the J gene TRBJ2-3, with TRBD2 matching 13 bases. The germline CDR1 and CDR2 sequences are SGHRS and YFSETQ. CDR3 length equals 18 residues. V shed 4 bases and J 1 base; nucleotides not matched to a gene: 9. The CDR3 reads CASSLDFGTSGGTDTQYF. The DNA for the CDR3 is TGCGCCAGCAGCCTGGACTTCGGGACTAGCGGGGGCACAGATACGCAGTATTTT.

This clonotype was recorded at least ten times. V gene TRBV5-6 combines with J gene TRBJ1-2; no clear D gene. The CDR3 extends over 12 amino acids. Germline CDR1 SGHDT, CDR2 YYEEEE. Deletions cut 4 bases from V and 2 bases from J, with 6 bases between. As DNA, the CDR3 is TGTGCCAGCAGCCCGGACAACTATGGCTACACCTTC. Protein product: CASSPDNYGYTF.

V gene TRBV5-8 combines with J gene TRBJ2-1; unclear D gene. Germline assignment: CDR1 SGHTS and CDR2 YDEGEE. Trimming took 3 bases from V and 5 from J, leaving 15 bases between them. There are 15 residues in the CDR3. The CDR3 DNA follows: TGTGCCAGCAGCTGGGCCGGGCAGCTGGACAATGAGCAGTTCTTC. Translating gives CASSWAGQLDNEQFF.

This sequence joins TRBV3-1 and TRBJ2-1; D gene uncertain. The CDR3 loop spans 15 amino acids. V was trimmed by 4 bases and J by 0 bases, leaving 10 bases between them. Germline V CDR1 and CDR2: LGHDT, YNNKEL (reference sequence). CDR3 sequence: CASSRTRSSYNEQFF. The CDR3 coding sequence is TGTGCCAGCAGCCGTACCCGGAGCTCCTACAATGAGCAGTTCTTC.

The CDR3 spells CSATTGYSGDEQFF. CDR3 DNA: TGCAGTGCAACTACGGGATACTCGGGGGATGAGCAGTTCTTC. The J gene is TRBJ2-1, the V gene TRBV20-1, with a tentative D call TRBD2 (6 bases). Deletions cut 6 bases from V and 8 bases from J, with 20 bases between. Germline values: CDR1 DFQATT, CDR2 SNEGSKA (reference sequence). This CDR3 spans 14 amino acids.

This clonotype was seen a handful of times. The chain uses TRBV5-1 and TRBJ2-3, with a possible D match to TRBD2 (5 bases). In germline, CDR1 is SGHRS, CDR2 YFSETQ. The V gene lost 0 bases and the J gene lost 5 bases, with 16 bases spanning the gap. This CDR3 has 16 amino acids. CDR3 in DNA: TGCGCCAGCAGCTTGGAGGGAGCCTCGGCGGGAGATACGCAGTATTTT. It encodes CASSLEGASAGDTQYF.

The rearrangement uses TRBV5-1 and TRBJ2-1; TRBD2 agrees at 12 bases. Germline CDR1 SGHRS, CDR2 YFSETQ. The ends lost 4 bases at V and 9 bases at J; junction bases unmatched: 14. This CDR3 contains 17 residues. CDR3 sequence: CASSARRSSGGAAEQFF. CDR3 coding DNA: TGCGCCAGCAGCGCCCGGAGGTCTAGCGGGGGGGCCGCTGAGCAGTTCTTC.

Concerning this clonotype itself: The junction differs from germline at one of its ends, possibly a read error. The chain joins TRBV7-9 to TRBJ2-5, with unresolved D. Germline loops: CDR1 SEHNR, CDR2 FQNEAQ (reference sequence). The CDR3 is made up of 14 amino acids. The CDR3 is CASSLTGPQGTQYF. CDR3 coding DNA: TGTGCCAGCAGCTTAACGGGCCCCCAAGGGACCCAGTACTTC.

This clonotype was counted only a few times. The rearrangement links TRBV20-1 to TRBJ1-2; a possible D gene is TRBD1 (6 bases). CDR1 and CDR2 (germline): DFQATT, SNEGSKA (reference sequence). V was clipped by 5 bases and J by 8 bases, with 18 bases between them. The length of the CDR3 is 13 residues. The CDR3 sequence is CSAQQAGAPGYTF. The CDR3 DNA reads as TGCAGTGCTCAACAAGCGGGGGCGCCCGGCTACACCTTC.

The chain joins TRBV10-3 to TRBJ2-7; 9 nucleotides align to TRBD1. J lost 0 bases, V lost 10 bases, and 13 bases had no gene match. The CDR3 has 16 residues. CDR1 is ENHRY, CDR2 SYGVKD, per germline. The chain's CDR3 is CARGGQGPLSSYEQYF. DNA of the CDR3: TGTGCCAGGGGGGGACAGGGACCCCTAAGCTCCTACGAGCAGTACTTC.

With regard to this clonotype: An end of the junction differs from the germline gene, which may be a read error. V and J are TRBV4-1 and TRBJ2-4; no firm D call. The length of the CDR3 is 15 residues. Germline V gives CDR1 MGHRA, CDR2 YSYEKL. The CDR3 region is CASSLMLADSDIQYF. The DNA of the CDR3 is TGTGCCAGCAGCCTCATGCTCGCGGATTCGGACATTCAGTACTTC.

This clonotype has a handful of counts. The gene calls are TRBV29-1 and TRBJ2-2; D is perhaps TRBD2 (6 bases). The V gene lost 6 bases and the J gene lost 1 base, with 6 bases spanning the gap. The CDR3 loop spans 12 amino acids. Germline V CDR1 and CDR2: SQVTM, ANQGSEA. The CDR3 sequence: CSVGGNTGELFF. In DNA form, the CDR3 reads TGCAGCGTGGGGGGGAACACCGGGGAGCTGTTTTTT.

This chain connects TRBV5-6 to TRBJ1-6; tentative D call: TRBD1 (5 bases). V gave up 6 bases and J gave up 9 bases, with 13 bases separating them. There are 13 residues in the CDR3. The V gene's germline CDR1 is SGHDT and CDR2 YYEEEE. The CDR3 loop is CASNRRTLSPLHF. CDR3 bases: TGTGCCAGCAACCGGAGGACACTTTCACCCCTCCACTTT. Full variable domain (missing parts from reference TRBV5-6 and TRBJ1-6): DAGVTQSPTHLIKTRGQQVTLRCSPKSGHDTVSWYQQALGQGPQFIFQYYEEEERQRGNFPDRFSGHQFPNYSSELNVNALLLGDSALYLCASNRRTLSPLHFGNGTRLTVT.

This clonotype was seen only once. The rearrangement joins TRBV18 to TRBJ1-2; maybe TRBD1 (6 bases). The length of the CDR3 is 16 residues. CDR1 KGHSH and CDR2 LQKENI come from the germline V gene. V was clipped by 3 bases and J by 3 bases, with 17 bases between them. This CDR3 reads CASSPAGGRPDYGYTF. The DNA for the CDR3 is TGTGCCAGCTCACCGGCGGGGGGCAGGCCAGACTATGGCTACACCTTC.

This chain links TRBV10-1 with TRBJ1-1; 7 bases are shared with TRBD1. Germline V gives CDR1 WNHNN, CDR2 SYGVQD (reference sequence). Losses at the gene ends were 7 bases for V and 1 base for J; bases not matched to a gene: 6. The CDR3 has 14 amino acids. The CDR3 here is CASKGEGANTEAFF. DNA for the CDR3: TGCGCCAGCAAAGGTGAGGGGGCGAACACTGAAGCTTTCTTT.

The chain joins TRBV29-1 to TRBJ1-3; D not certain. Germline lookup yields CDR1 SQVTM and CDR2 ANQGSEA. The CDR3 has 13 residues. With 2 bases removed from V and 0 bases from J, the gap between germline ends came to 5 bases. CDR3 nucleotides: TGCAGCGTTGAACGATCCTCTGGAAACACCATATATTTT. Translated: CSVERSSGNTIYF. Filled out from reference TRBV29-1 and TRBJ1-3, the complete variable domain reads SAVISQKPSRDICQRGTSLTIQCQVDSQVTMMFWYRQQPGQSLTLIATANQGSEATYESGFVIDKFPISRPNLTFSTLTVSNMSPEDSSIYLCSVERSSGNTIYFGEGSWLTVV.

This clonotype was seen only a few times. The chain combines TRBV11-2 with TRBJ2-7, with D uncertain. CDR1 is SGHAT, CDR2 FQNNGV, per germline. The CDR3 is 15 amino acids. The germline V and J ends were trimmed by 1 base and 3 bases, with 13 bases remaining between them. CDR3 in DNA: TGTGCCAGCAGCTTAGGGGTCGTGGGTGGCTACGAGCAGTACTTC. Translating it yields CASSLGVVGGYEQYF. Full variable domain (remainder filled in from reference TRBV11-2 and TRBJ2-7): EAGVAQSPRYKIIEKRQSVAFWCNPISGHATLYWYQQILGQGPKLLIQFQNNGVVDDSQLPKDRFSAERLKGVDSTLKIQPAKLEDSAVYLCASSLGVVGGYEQYFGPGTRLTVT.

This clonotype was observed a handful of times. The V call is TRBV27, the J call TRBJ1-6; maybe TRBD1 (5 bases). V dropped 2 bases and J dropped 4 bases, with 9 bases sitting between them. The CDR3 is 15 amino acids. The germline V gene has CDR1 MNHEY and CDR2 SMNVEV (reference sequence). The DNA for the CDR3 is TGTGCCAGCAGTTTAGGCAGGGTTTATAATTCACCCCTCCACTTT. Its protein product is CASSLGRVYNSPLHF.

The table lists this clonotype with a few counts. The chain links TRBV6-5 to TRBJ1-2; maybe TRBD1 (6 bases). The germline V and J ends were trimmed by 5 bases and 7 bases, with 11 bases remaining between them. Germline V gene lookup returns CDR1 MNHEY and CDR2 SVGAGI. The CDR3 covers 12 residues. CDR3 in amino acids: CASSPQGIGYTF. The CDR3, as DNA: TGTGCCAGCAGTCCTCAGGGGATTGGCTACACCTTC.

This clonotype appeared a few times. The gene calls are TRBV11-2 and TRBJ2-2; D is uncertain. The germline gives CDR1 SGHAT, CDR2 FQNNGV. Trimming stripped 0 bases from V and 5 bases from J, with 4 bases between. The CDR3 runs to 13 residues. The CDR3 loop is CASSLEGTGELFF. The CDR3 nucleotides are TGTGCCAGCAGCTTAGAGGGTACCGGGGAGCTGTTTTTT.

This clonotype has just a few counts. The genes are TRBV10-3 and TRBJ2-7, with TRBD1 identical over 8 bases. The CDR3 consists of 14 residues. V dropped 6 bases and J dropped 3; count of bases not matched to a gene: 7. Germline CDR1 reads ENHRY; CDR2 reads SYGVKD. The CDR3, as DNA: TGTGCCATCAGACAAGGGACAGGCTACTACGAGCAGTACTTC. Residues: CAIRQGTGYYEQYF.

This clonotype was detected only once. This rearrangement joins TRBV4-3 to TRBJ2-4; no reliable D call. This CDR3 is 14 amino acids long. Germline V gene lookup returns CDR1 LGHNA and CDR2 YSLEER. The V end was cut by 1 base, the J end by 7 bases, with 11 bases between. The CDR3 DNA is TGCGCCAGCAGCCAAGCAAGTGGGCTGAACATTCAGTACTTC. This gives the protein CASSQASGLNIQYF.

This clonotype turned up a few times. The CDR3 nucleotides read TGCAGTGCTAGAGACGTTAGGGGGGGGCAGGGGCGGATAAACTATGGCTACACCTTC. This sequence encodes CSARDVRGGQGRINYGYTF. The chain has TRBV20-1 and TRBJ1-2; a possible D gene is TRBD1 (6 bases). The ends were cut back, 0 bases at V and 2 bases at J, with 25 bases in the middle. The CDR3 runs to 19 residues. Germline lookup yields CDR1 DFQATT and CDR2 SNEGSKA (reference sequence).

The chain uses TRBV3-1 and TRBJ1-2, with D possibly TRBD1 on 6 matching bases. The V end lost 6 bases, the J end lost 8 bases, and 16 bases lay between the germline ends. Per the germline V gene, CDR1 is LGHDT and CDR2 is YNNKEL (reference sequence). The CDR3 contains 13 residues. CDR3 in amino acids: CASSLRGGLGYTF. As DNA, the CDR3 is TGTGCCAGCAGTCTCCGTGGGGGCTTGGGCTACACCTTC.

The CDR3 sequence: CSVDRTGNTEAFF. The CDR3 coding sequence is TGCAGCGTTGATCGTACAGGAAACACTGAAGCTTTCTTT. V usage is TRBV29-1 and J usage is TRBJ1-1; D might be TRBD1 (5 bases). Germline loops: CDR1 SQVTM, CDR2 ANQGSEA. V was shortened by 3 bases and J by 2 bases, with 10 bases between the two germline ends. This CDR3 spans 13 amino acids.